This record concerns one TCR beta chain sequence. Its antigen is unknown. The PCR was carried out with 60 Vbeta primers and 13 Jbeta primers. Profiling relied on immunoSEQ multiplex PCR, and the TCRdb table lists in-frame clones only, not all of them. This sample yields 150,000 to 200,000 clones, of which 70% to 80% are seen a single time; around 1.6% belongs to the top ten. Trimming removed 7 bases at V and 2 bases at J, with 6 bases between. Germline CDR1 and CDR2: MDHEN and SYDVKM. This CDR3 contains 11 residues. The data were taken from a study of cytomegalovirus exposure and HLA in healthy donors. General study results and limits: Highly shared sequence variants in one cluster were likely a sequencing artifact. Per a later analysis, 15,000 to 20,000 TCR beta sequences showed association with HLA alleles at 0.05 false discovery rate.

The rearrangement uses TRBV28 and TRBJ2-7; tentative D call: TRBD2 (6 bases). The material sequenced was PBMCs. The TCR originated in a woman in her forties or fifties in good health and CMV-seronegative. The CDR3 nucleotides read TGTGCCAGCACGGGGGCCTACGAGCAGTACTTC. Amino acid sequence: CASTGAYEQYF.